This T cell receptor beta chain was observed in a study of T cell changes during pregnancy in multiple sclerosis. Germline CDR1 and CDR2: SNHLY and FYNNEI. This CDR3 has 16 residues. The V segment lost 4 bases and the J segment 2 bases; nucleotides outside the gene matches: 2. This clone was detected once. Sequencing was performed with immunoSEQ multiplex PCR; in TCRdb, only in-frame clones are kept and a portion is missing. Altogether tens of thousands of clones are present, around 90% being singletons, with the ten largest covering 0.9% to 0.95%. The rearrangement uses TRBV2 and TRBJ2-3; 14 bases line up with TRBD2. The sample was peripheral blood, taken before pregnancy. The TCR sequence derives from a female donor with multiple sclerosis, enrolled in a pregnancy study. This chain's CDR3 is CASSGTSGRITDTQYF. DNA of the CDR3: TGTGCCAGCAGTGGGACTAGCGGGAGGATCACAGATACGCAGTATTTT.